This TCR beta chain was obtained from a study of T cells after yellow fever vaccination. The CDR3 consists of 14 residues. With 6 bases clipped from V and 3 bases from J, the junction kept 3 bases outside the gene matches. TCRdb re-analysed the 5' RACE reads in MiXCR, keeping a single row per CDR3 protein. The table includes nearly 350,000 distinct CDR3 sequences, roughly 8.6% detected once. Study-level points and caveats: A weaker but faster secondary response was observed, peaking on day 5 versus 15. From the bulk population, abundant clonotypes could contaminate and appear within FACS-sorted repertoires.

Comment on this clonotype: The antigen remains undetermined.

The sequencing here drew on PBMCs, taken 35 to 50 days after the first yellow fever vaccination. The sequence came from a man aged 18 to 30 who received the YFV17D yellow fever vaccine. The chain carries TRBV12-3 or TRBV12-4 and TRBJ1-4, with 8 bases identical to TRBD1. For the CDR3, the DNA is TGTGCCAGCAGGGTGACAGGGGCTAATGAAAAACTGTTTTTT. This encodes CASRVTGANEKLFF.